This TCR beta chain was profiled in a study of T-cell memory formation after mild COVID-19. Study outcomes and limitations: CD4+ contracting clones lay mainly in CM and EM, CD8+ ones in EMRA. Cross-reactive memory appears to have joined, as suggested by some responding clones showing up in pre-infection memory.

In its sample, this clonotype was seen a few times. The target antigen is unknown. This CDR3 is 15 amino acids long. Trimming pared 2 bases from V and 3 bases from J, leaving 11 bases between. Germline CDR1 is SGHRS and CDR2 is YFSETQ. TCRdb called the 5' RACE reads again in MiXCR, with one record for every CDR3 protein. The sample shows approximately 350,000 distinct CDR3 sequences, under 15% of them seen only once. The clonotype was recovered from a man aged 18 to 29 who had mild COVID-19 (a few samples of this study predate the infection). Cell type and time point are not known. The sample comprised PBMCs or a T cell subset sorted from them (not recorded which). The chain links TRBV5-1 to TRBJ2-2, with D possibly matching TRBD1 (6 bases). In nucleotides, the CDR3 is TGCGCCAGCAGCTTAGGACAGCGATACACCGGGGAGCTGTTTTTT. Translating it yields CASSLGQRYTGELFF.